The text below deals with one TCR beta chain. Its antigen remains unknown. Nominally healthy donors provided the samples, though records likely missed some immune exposures. The length of the CDR3 is 15 residues. Per germline, CDR1 KGHSH and CDR2 LQKENI. Between the trimmed V and J ends, which lost 3 bases and 6 bases, there was a span of 14 bases. This entry belongs to a study of cytomegalovirus exposure and HLA in healthy donors. Points from the study as a whole: It was taken for granted in presence/absence analyses that sequencing depth across donors was roughly uniform.

It was with 60 Vbeta and 13 Jbeta primers that the PCR ran. Sequencing used immunoSEQ multiplex PCR; TCRdb keeps in-frame clones, though not all of them. The table has 170,000 or so clones, approximately 85% seen once. This clonotype originated in a girl aged 5 to 17 in good health and CMV-seropositive. The sample taken for sequencing was PBMCs. The chain uses TRBV18 and TRBJ2-2, with a possible D match to TRBD1 (6 bases). CDR3 in DNA: TGTGCCAGCTCACCCCTCTACAGGGATGCCGGGGAGCTGTTTTTT. Its protein is CASSPLYRDAGELFF.